This T cell receptor (beta chain) was sequenced in a study of control samples from healthy donors and cancer patients. Here immunoSEQ multiplex PCR was the method, and the copy in TCRdb shows in-frame clones only, minus some. The sample records 130,000 or so clones, roughly 84% being singletons. Trimming removed 7 bases at V and 7 bases at J, with 14 bases between. The CDR3 contains 13 residues. Germline CDR1 reads ENHRY; CDR2 reads SYGVKD. This clone was observed once. The chain couples TRBV10-3 to TRBJ1-5; tentatively, D is TRBD1 (5 bases). The sample taken for sequencing was blood. The receptor's source is a man in his fifties in good health. The CDR3: CAITGALGQPQHF. In DNA, the CDR3 is TGTGCCATCACCGGGGCCCTCGGCCAGCCCCAGCATTTT.